The 22 T cell receptor beta chains below were found in one sample sequenced in a study of shared clonotypes between healthy human individuals. Clones were read by immunoSEQ multiplex PCR, and TCRdb kept only the in-frame ones, dropping some. The table shows some 480,000 clones, with roughly 78% occurring only once. Sequenced input: PBMCs. Source of these receptors: a woman in her forties in good health. Some clones in this sample may be carry-over from other donors' samples.

This chain joins TRBV4-2 and TRBJ2-4; D possibly corresponds to TRBD2 (5 bases). The CDR3 has 16 residues. Germline-derived CDR1 and CDR2 are LGHNA and YNFKEQ. Trimming took off 0 bases at V and 3 bases at J, with 12 bases between the two ends. DNA of the CDR3: TGTGCCAGCAGCCAAGAGGGTAGCGTAGGCAAAAACATTCAGTACTTC. Translating gives CASSQEGSVGKNIQYF.

V gene TRBV18 combines with J gene TRBJ2-2, with 8 bases fitting TRBD1. CDR3 size: 14 residues. V dropped 5 bases and J dropped 4; count of bases not matched to a gene: 3. The germline CDR1 and CDR2 sequences are KGHSH and LQKENI. The CDR3 bases are TGTGCCAGCTCAGACAGGGGATCCACCGGGGAGCTGTTTTTT. Its translation: CASSDRGSTGELFF. The complete variable domain, with remaining parts taken from reference TRBV18 and TRBJ2-2, reads NAGVMQNPRHLVRRRGQEARLRCSPMKGHSHVYWYRQLPEEGLKFMVYLQKENIIDESGMPKERFSAEFPKEGPSILRIQQVVRGDSAAYFCASSDRGSTGELFFGEGSRLTVL.

The rearrangement links TRBV28 to TRBJ1-5, with TRBD1 as a possible D gene (6 bases). Looked up from germline, CDR1 is MDHEN and CDR2 is SYDVKM. Trimming cost V 4 bases and J 2 bases, with 9 bases left between them. The CDR3 runs to 14 residues. CDR3: CASSSGEGNQPQHF. The CDR3 DNA is TGTGCCAGCAGTTCAGGGGAGGGCAATCAGCCCCAGCATTTT.

V is TRBV15 and J is TRBJ2-1; 7 nucleotides align to TRBD1. This CDR3 region has 16 residues. In germline, CDR1 is LNHNV, CDR2 YYDKDF (reference sequence). Trimming at V came to 0 bases and at J to 3 bases, leaving 5 bases not matched to a gene. CDR3 sequence reads: CATSRETGLGYNEQFF. CDR3 bases: TGTGCCACCAGCAGAGAGACAGGGTTAGGCTACAATGAGCAGTTCTTC.

This sequence joins TRBV6-5 and TRBJ1-5; D gene unclear. From germline, CDR1 is MNHEY and CDR2 SVGAGI. The CDR3 covers 13 residues. V lost 2 bases and J lost 7, with 9 bases in between. For the CDR3, the DNA is TGTGCCAGCAGTTACGGGTCAGGACAGCCCCAGCATTTT. Its translation: CASSYGSGQPQHF.

The V and J genes are TRBV2 and TRBJ1-4; maybe TRBD1 (5 bases). From germline, CDR1 is SNHLY and CDR2 FYNNEI. Deletions cut 8 bases from V and 5 bases from J, with 15 bases between. The CDR3 totals 14 residues. The CDR3 loop is CASGTGRANEKLFF. The CDR3 nucleotides read TGTGCCAGCGGTACGGGCAGGGCAAATGAAAAACTGTTTTTT.

The J gene is TRBJ2-7, the V gene TRBV6-1; the D is unclear. Trimming shortened V by 6 bases and J by 3 bases, and 9 bases separated the two germline ends. CDR1 MNHNS and CDR2 SASEGT come from the germline V gene. The CDR3 runs to 12 residues. CDR3 sequence: CASRDLLYEQYF. The CDR3 region has the DNA TGTGCCAGCAGGGACCTTCTCTACGAGCAGTACTTC.

This clone was picked up one time. The V gene is TRBV30, the J gene TRBJ2-5, with 7 bases that match TRBD1. Germline loops: CDR1 GTSNPN, CDR2 SVGIG (reference sequence). The CDR3 consists of 13 residues. With 2 bases clipped from V and 5 bases from J, the junction kept 5 bases outside the gene matches. The CDR3 loop is CAWSPRGLETQYF. The CDR3 nucleotides read TGTGCCTGGAGTCCAAGGGGGCTTGAGACCCAGTACTTC.

The V call is TRBV6-1, the J call TRBJ2-7; no definite D call. The germline CDR1 and CDR2 sequences are MNHNS and SASEGT. V lost 7 bases and J lost 1, with 8 bases in between. The CDR3 sequence is 12 residues long. This CDR3 is CASTQQSYEQYF. For the CDR3, the DNA is TGTGCCAGCACACAGCAGTCCTACGAGCAGTACTTC.

The genes are TRBV11-2 and TRBJ2-5, with 7 bases that match TRBD2. CDR1 SGHAT and CDR2 FQNNGV come from the germline V gene. V shed 1 base, J shed 5 bases, and the junction held 13 bases outside the gene matches. This CDR3 contains 17 residues. The DNA of the CDR3 is TGTGCCAGCAGCTTAGGTGCAATAGCGGGCTTTGGGGAGACCCAGTACTTC. Its translation is CASSLGAIAGFGETQYF.

The gene calls are TRBV18 and TRBJ2-3, with D perhaps matching TRBD1 (6 bases). The CDR3 runs to 16 residues. Trimming took 5 bases from V and 0 from J, leaving 15 bases between them. Germline values: CDR1 KGHSH, CDR2 LQKENI. CDR3 protein: CASSTRQDSSTDTQYF. CDR3 nucleotides: TGTGCCAGCTCAACAAGACAGGATAGCAGCACAGATACGCAGTATTTT. Full variable domain (outside the CDR3, taken from reference TRBV18 and TRBJ2-3): NAGVMQNPRHLVRRRGQEARLRCSPMKGHSHVYWYRQLPEEGLKFMVYLQKENIIDESGMPKERFSAEFPKEGPSILRIQQVVRGDSAAYFCASSTRQDSSTDTQYFGPGTRLTVL.

J is TRBJ2-1 and V is TRBV6-6, with D uncertain. CDR1 and CDR2 from the germline V gene are MNHNY and SVGAGI (reference sequence). V was pared by 2 bases and J by 7 bases, with 9 bases between. This CDR3 is built from 13 residues. The chain's CDR3 is CASSYQLTNEQFF. CDR3 nucleotide sequence: TGTGCCAGCAGTTACCAACTGACTAATGAGCAGTTCTTC.

This clone was counted once. In DNA form, the CDR3 reads TGTGCCAGCAGCTCTTACACGAACACTGAAGCTTTCTTT. This encodes CASSSYTNTEAFF. V is TRBV5-6 and J is TRBJ1-1; the D is unclear. V was clipped by 3 bases and J by 1 base, with 7 bases between them. This CDR3 contains 13 residues. Germline-derived CDR1 and CDR2 are SGHDT and YYEEEE.

The rearrangement joins TRBV6-1 to TRBJ1-2; D gene ambiguous. Trimming removed 6 bases from V and 2 bases from J, with 13 bases in between. CDR1 and CDR2 from the germline V gene are MNHNS and SASEGT. The CDR3 runs to 14 residues. The CDR3 loop reads CASSQMTANYGYTF. CDR3 in DNA: TGTGCCAGCAGCCAAATGACGGCAAACTATGGCTACACCTTC.

This clone has a single count. This specimen includes other DNA sequences encoding the same CDR3. This chain links TRBV4-2 with TRBJ1-5; D is ambiguous. The germline gives CDR1 LGHNA, CDR2 YNFKEQ. This CDR3 is built from 13 residues. Trimming took 0 bases from V and 5 from J, leaving 5 bases between them. The CDR3 region has the DNA TGTGCCAGCAGCCAAGAGCGGGATCAGCCCCAGCATTTT. Residues: CASSQERDQPQHF.

The chain links TRBV29-1 to TRBJ2-7, with D maybe TRBD1 (5 bases). CDR3 length equals 12 residues. Trimming left V 8 bases short and J 3 bases short, with 14 bases between. The V gene's germline CDR1 is SQVTM and CDR2 ANQGSEA. The CDR3 sequence is CSISRAGYEQYF. CDR3 sequence (DNA): TGCAGCATCAGCAGGGCTGGCTACGAGCAGTACTTC.

The V call is TRBV7-9, the J call TRBJ2-1; 13 bases map to TRBD2. The CDR3 consists of 17 residues. Germline trimming cut 4 bases from V and 8 bases from J; bases unmatched to any gene: 11. Germline CDR1 SEHNR, CDR2 FQNEAQ (reference sequence). The CDR3: CASSSGTSGTETHEQFF. The CDR3 DNA is TGTGCCAGCAGCTCAGGGACTAGCGGGACTGAGACCCATGAGCAGTTCTTC.

The genes are TRBV30 and TRBJ2-4; D perhaps matches TRBD2 (6 bases). V lost 3 bases and J 0 bases, leaving 12 bases between the germline ends. The germline V gene encodes CDR1 GTSNPN and CDR2 SVGIG (reference sequence). This CDR3 region has 15 residues. The CDR3 loop reads CAWSLLGLAKNIQYF. The CDR3 DNA reads TGTGCCTGGAGCCTACTGGGACTAGCCAAAAACATTCAGTACTTC.

This chain joins TRBV13 and TRBJ2-2; 14 bases are a match to TRBD2. In germline, CDR1 is PRHDT, CDR2 FYEKMQ (reference sequence). The length of the CDR3 is 17 residues. Trimming at V came to 5 bases and at J to 6 bases, leaving 8 bases not matched to a gene. The CDR3 region is CASSLKTSGRASGELFF. CDR3 DNA sequence: TGTGCCAGCAGCCTCAAGACTAGCGGGAGGGCCTCCGGGGAGCTGTTTTTT. Full variable domain (rest looked up from reference TRBV13 and TRBJ2-2): AAGVIQSPRHLIKEKRETATLKCYPIPRHDTVYWYQQGPGQDPQFLISFYEKMQSDKGSIPDRFSAQQFSDYHSELNMSSLELGDSALYFCASSLKTSGRASGELFFGEGSRLTVL.

The chain joins TRBV9 to TRBJ2-3; 9 bases line up with TRBD1. Germline V gene lookup returns CDR1 SGDLS and CDR2 YYNGEE. The junction had 6 bases not matched to a gene; V was cut back by 0 bases and J by 7 bases. The CDR3 sequence is 15 residues long. CDR3 residues: CASSVDRGLPNTQYF. The CDR3, as DNA: TGTGCCAGCAGCGTAGACAGGGGGCTACCGAATACGCAGTATTTT.

The chain combines TRBV10-2 with TRBJ2-4, with 13 nucleotides matching TRBD2. The trim removed 11 bases at V and 1 base at J, leaving 5 bases unmatched. The CDR3 contains 15 residues. CDR1 and CDR2 from the germline V gene are WSHSY and SAAADI. The CDR3 reads CASGLAGAAKNIQYF. CDR3 coding DNA: TGCGCCTCCGGACTAGCGGGAGCGGCCAAAAACATTCAGTACTTC.

J is TRBJ2-3 and V is TRBV30; perhaps TRBD2 as D (7 bases). The CDR3 consists of 14 residues. Germline V gene lookup returns CDR1 GTSNPN and CDR2 SVGIG (reference sequence). The V end was cut by 3 bases, the J end by 6 bases, with 16 bases between. CDR3 in amino acids: CAWSLGGGSDTQYF. CDR3 coding DNA: TGTGCCTGGAGCCTAGGGGGAGGGTCGGATACGCAGTATTTT. The entire variable domain, with the rest obtained from reference TRBV30 and TRBJ2-3, is as follows: SQTIHQWPATLVQPVGSPLSLECTVEGTSNPNLYWYRQAAGRGLQLLFYSVGIGQISSEVPQNLSASRPQDRQFILSSKKLLLSDSGFYLCAWSLGGGSDTQYFGPGTRLTVL.